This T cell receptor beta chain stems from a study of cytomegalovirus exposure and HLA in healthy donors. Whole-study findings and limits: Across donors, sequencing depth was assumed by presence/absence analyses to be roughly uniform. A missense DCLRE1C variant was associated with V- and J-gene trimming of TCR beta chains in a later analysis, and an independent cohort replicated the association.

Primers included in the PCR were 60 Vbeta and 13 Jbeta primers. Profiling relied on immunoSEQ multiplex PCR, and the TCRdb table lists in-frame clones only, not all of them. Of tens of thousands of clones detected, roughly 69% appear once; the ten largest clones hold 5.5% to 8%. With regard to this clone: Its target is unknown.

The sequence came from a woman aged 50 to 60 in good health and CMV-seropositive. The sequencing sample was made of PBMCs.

This chain's CDR3 is CASTPGGASSYNEQFF. CDR3 in DNA: TGTGCCAGCACCCCTGGGGGGGCGAGCTCCTACAATGAGCAGTTCTTC. This chain connects TRBV28 to TRBJ2-1; weak D call: TRBD2 (7 bases). The CDR3 runs 16 residues. The V gene lost 7 bases and the J gene lost 0 bases, with 16 bases spanning the gap. The germline V gene encodes CDR1 MDHEN and CDR2 SYDVKM.